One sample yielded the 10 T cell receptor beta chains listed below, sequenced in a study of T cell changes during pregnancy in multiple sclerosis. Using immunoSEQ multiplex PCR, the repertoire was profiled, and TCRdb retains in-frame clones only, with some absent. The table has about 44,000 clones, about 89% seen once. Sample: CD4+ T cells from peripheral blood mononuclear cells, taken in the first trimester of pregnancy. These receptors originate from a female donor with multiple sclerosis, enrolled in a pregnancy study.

CDR3 DNA: TGTGCCAGCAGCTTAATCGCGACGGGAACCTACGAGCAGTACTTC. Encoded protein: CASSLIATGTYEQYF. The chain combines TRBV11-2 with TRBJ2-7; maybe TRBD2 (5 bases). Trimming removed 2 bases from V and 2 bases from J, with 13 bases in between. The CDR3 extends over 15 amino acids. CDR1 is SGHAT, CDR2 FQNNGV, per germline. Looking up the rest from reference TRBV11-2 and TRBJ2-7 gives the full variable domain: EAGVAQSPRYKIIEKRQSVAFWCNPISGHATLYWYQQILGQGPKLLIQFQNNGVVDDSQLPKDRFSAERLKGVDSTLKIQPAKLEDSAVYLCASSLIATGTYEQYFGPGTRLTVT.

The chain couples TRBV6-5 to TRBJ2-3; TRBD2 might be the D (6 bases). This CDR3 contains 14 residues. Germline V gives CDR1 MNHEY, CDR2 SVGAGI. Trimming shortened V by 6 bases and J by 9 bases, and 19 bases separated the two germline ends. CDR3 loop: CASRPTSSRVTQYF. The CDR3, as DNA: TGTGCCAGCAGACCCACTAGCTCTAGGGTAACGCAGTATTTT.

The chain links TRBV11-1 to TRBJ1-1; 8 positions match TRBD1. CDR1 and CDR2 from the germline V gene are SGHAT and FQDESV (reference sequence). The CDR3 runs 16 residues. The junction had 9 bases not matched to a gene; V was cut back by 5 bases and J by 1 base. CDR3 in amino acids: CASSPALGTGNTEAFF. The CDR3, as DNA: TGTGCCAGCAGCCCGGCACTCGGGACAGGGAACACTGAAGCTTTCTTT.

The CDR3 is CASSSVAGGSYEQYF. In nucleotides, the CDR3 is TGTGCCAGCAGTTCGGTAGCGGGAGGTTCCTACGAGCAGTACTTC. The rearrangement uses TRBV28 and TRBJ2-7; 10 bases align to TRBD2. Per the germline V gene, CDR1 is MDHEN and CDR2 is SYDVKM. V lost 4 bases to trimming and J lost 1 base; unmatched junction nucleotides: 4. This CDR3 contains 15 residues. The whole variable domain, filled in from reference TRBV28 and TRBJ2-7, reads DVKVTQSSRYLVKRTGEKVFLECVQDMDHENMFWYRQDPGLGLRLIYFSYDVKMKEKGDIPEGYSVSREKKERFSLILESASTNQTSMYLCASSSVAGGSYEQYFGPGTRLTVT.

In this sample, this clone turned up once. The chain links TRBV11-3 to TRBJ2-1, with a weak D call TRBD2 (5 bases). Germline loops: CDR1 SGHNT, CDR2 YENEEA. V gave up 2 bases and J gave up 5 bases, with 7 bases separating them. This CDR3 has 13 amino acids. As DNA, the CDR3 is TGTGCCAGCAGCTTATCCGGGAACAATGAGCAGTTCTTC. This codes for CASSLSGNNEQFF. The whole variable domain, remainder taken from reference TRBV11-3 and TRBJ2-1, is EAGVVQSPRYKIIEKKQPVAFWCNPISGHNTLYWYLQNLGQGPELLIRYENEEAVDDSQLPKDRFSAERLKGVDSTLKIQPAELGDSAVYLCASSLSGNNEQFFGPGTRLTVL.

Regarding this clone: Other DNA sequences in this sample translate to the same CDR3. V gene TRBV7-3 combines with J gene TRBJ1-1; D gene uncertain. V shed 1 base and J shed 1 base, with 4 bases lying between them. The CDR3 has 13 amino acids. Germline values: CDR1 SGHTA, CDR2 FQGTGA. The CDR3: CASSLSGNTEAFF. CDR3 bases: TGTGCCAGCAGCTTAAGCGGGAACACTGAAGCTTTCTTT.

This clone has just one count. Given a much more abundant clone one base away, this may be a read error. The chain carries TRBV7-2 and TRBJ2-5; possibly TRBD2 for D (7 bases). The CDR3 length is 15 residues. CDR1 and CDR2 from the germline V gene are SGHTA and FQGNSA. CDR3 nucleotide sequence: TGTGCCGGCAGCAAAGGGGGGGCAGGGCAAGAGACCCAGTACTTC. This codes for CAGSKGGAGQETQYF.

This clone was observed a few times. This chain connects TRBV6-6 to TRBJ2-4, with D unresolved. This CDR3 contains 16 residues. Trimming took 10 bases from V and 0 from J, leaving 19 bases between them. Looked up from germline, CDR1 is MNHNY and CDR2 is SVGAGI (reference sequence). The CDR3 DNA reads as TGTGCCACCCAAGATCAAGGCGGTCTAGCCAAAAACATTCAGTACTTC. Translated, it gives CATQDQGGLAKNIQYF.

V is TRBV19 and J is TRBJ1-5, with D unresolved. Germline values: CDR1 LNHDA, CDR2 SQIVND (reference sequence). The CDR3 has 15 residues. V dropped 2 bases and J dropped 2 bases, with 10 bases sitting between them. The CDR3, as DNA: TGTGCCAGTAGTATAACTTGGGGAGGCAATCAGCCCCAGCATTTT. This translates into CASSITWGGNQPQHF.

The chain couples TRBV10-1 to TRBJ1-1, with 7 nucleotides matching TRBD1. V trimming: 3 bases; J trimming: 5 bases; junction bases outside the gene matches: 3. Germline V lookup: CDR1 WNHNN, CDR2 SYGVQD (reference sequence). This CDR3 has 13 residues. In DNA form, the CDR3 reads TGCGCCAGCAGTGACCAGGGGGTAACTGAAGCTTTCTTT. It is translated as CASSDQGVTEAFF.